This record concerns one T cell receptor beta chain sequence. Its antigen is currently unknown. After removal of 2 bases from V and 9 bases from J, the junction contained 6 bases not matched to a gene. Germline loops: CDR1 SGHRS, CDR2 YFSETQ. The CDR3 extends over 15 amino acids. This entry is derived from a study of cytomegalovirus exposure and HLA in healthy donors. Study-wide points: Several of the most significant clusters appeared linked to common viral pathogens, based on a later analysis.

13 Jbeta primers and 60 Vbeta primers were used for the PCR. Method: immunoSEQ multiplex PCR; TCRdb's copy keeps in-frame clones and lacks some. The data show 100,000 to 150,000 clones, with approximately 90% seen just once and under 6.5% held by the top ten. The source material was PBMCs. This receptor was taken from a woman in her 30s in good health and CMV-seronegative. The rearrangement links TRBV5-1 to TRBJ2-3; 13 bases line up with TRBD2. The CDR3 here is CASSFTSGGAQTQYF. The CDR3 bases are TGCGCCAGCAGCTTTACTAGCGGGGGGGCTCAGACGCAGTATTTT.